The 29 T cell receptor beta chains given below trace back to one sample, sequenced in a study of vaccination and CD4 T cells after COVID-19. Sequenced with the Oncomine TCR Beta short-read assay was DNA taken from cultured CD4+ T cells. Using its own MiXCR run on the PCR reads, TCRdb lists one record per CDR3 protein. The repertoire holds fewer than 12,000 distinct CDR3 sequences, with 64% as singletons. These receptors have no identified antigens. The treatment is: roughly 11-day PBMC culture with coronavirus spike peptide pools or control peptides (ViraFEST assay). Sequencing was done on a sample of CD4+ T cells from blood, cultured in vitro. These receptors were taken from a human donor who had recovered from COVID-19.

The V gene is TRBV20-1, the J gene TRBJ2-7; 9 bases fit TRBD1. From germline, CDR1 is DFQATT and CDR2 SNEGSKA (reference sequence). CDR3 length: 14 amino acids. Trimming removed 3 bases from V and 4 bases from J; junction bases left unmatched: 7. The CDR3 DNA follows: TGCAGTGCTAGGGGGACAGGGATCGGTTACGAGCAGTACTTC. Its translation is CSARGTGIGYEQYF.

J is TRBJ2-3 and V is TRBV5-1; a weak D match, TRBD1 (5 bases). This CDR3 is built from 17 residues. The germline V and J ends were trimmed by 2 bases and 5 bases, with 21 bases remaining between them. Per germline, CDR1 SGHRS and CDR2 YFSETQ. The CDR3 nucleotides read TGCGCCAGCAGCTTCCGAGGAGTAGGGCCAAGGGGAGATACGCAGTATTTT. Amino acids: CASSFRGVGPRGDTQYF.

This rearrangement joins TRBV24-1 to TRBJ2-3; D remains ambiguous. Germline-derived CDR1 and CDR2 are KGHDR and SFDVKD. CDR3 length: 14 residues. V dropped 5 bases and J dropped 8 bases, with 16 bases sitting between them. CDR3 coding DNA: TGTGCCACCAGTGTCAGTACTCGAGCTAGTACGCAGTATTTT. Translating it yields CATSVSTRASTQYF.

This clonotype was detected a few times. This chain links TRBV2 with TRBJ1-2, with D unresolved. Germline CDR1 and CDR2: SNHLY and FYNNEI. CDR3 length: 13 amino acids. Trimming left V 3 bases short and J 0 bases short, with 5 bases between. The CDR3 region is CASSDQANYGYTF. DNA for the CDR3: TGTGCCAGCAGTGATCAAGCTAACTATGGCTACACCTTC.

The chain joins TRBV6-1 to TRBJ1-2; no clear D. Per the germline V gene, CDR1 is MNHNS and CDR2 is SASEGT. Between the trimmed V and J ends, which lost 5 bases and 10 bases, there was a span of 14 bases. This CDR3 spans 12 amino acids. The CDR3: CASSLEGQHYTF. The CDR3 DNA sequence: TGTGCCAGCAGTCTAGAGGGTCAGCACTACACCTTC.

This sequence joins TRBV29-1 and TRBJ1-1; a weak D match, TRBD1 (6 bases). Between the trimmed V and J ends, which lost 6 bases and 2 bases, there was a span of 13 bases. The CDR3 is 13 amino acids. Germline V lookup: CDR1 SQVTM, CDR2 ANQGSEA. The CDR3 loop is CSVTHGGNTEAFF. The CDR3 bases are TGCAGCGTCACACACGGGGGCAACACTGAAGCTTTCTTT.

This clonotype was seen more than once but under ten times. The chain links TRBV24-1 to TRBJ2-1, with D maybe TRBD2 (6 bases). Deletions cut 5 bases from V and 4 bases from J, with 17 bases between. Germline lookup yields CDR1 KGHDR and CDR2 SFDVKD. The CDR3 has 16 residues. CDR3 amino acids: CATSASGTQPYNEQFF. In DNA form, the CDR3 reads TGTGCCACCAGTGCATCCGGGACTCAGCCATACAATGAGCAGTTCTTC.

This chain joins TRBV10-1 and TRBJ2-3; TRBD2 is a possible D gene (5 bases). The germline V gene encodes CDR1 WNHNN and CDR2 SYGVQD (reference sequence). The V gene lost 8 bases and the J gene lost 2 bases, with 20 bases spanning the gap. The CDR3 covers 16 residues. The CDR3 DNA reads as TGCGCCAGCTCTTTCGAGGCCCTAGCCGTCACAGATACGCAGTATTTT. Translated, it gives CASSFEALAVTDTQYF.

V is TRBV20-1 and J is TRBJ1-5; weak D call: TRBD1 (6 bases). Trimming took 4 bases from V and 3 from J, leaving 16 bases between them. There are 15 residues in the CDR3. CDR1 and CDR2 from the germline V gene are DFQATT and SNEGSKA (reference sequence). The CDR3 region has the DNA TGCAGTGCTACCACCGGGACAAACCTCAATCAGCCCCAGCATTTT. Protein sequence: CSATTGTNLNQPQHF.

The CDR3, as DNA: TGCGCCAGCAGCTTGGGGCCCCTTGGGGGCACAGATACGCAGTATTTT. Its protein is CASSLGPLGGTDTQYF. The rearrangement links TRBV5-1 to TRBJ2-3; D ambiguous. Trimming stripped 0 bases from V and 1 base from J, with 12 bases between. Germline CDR1 and CDR2: SGHRS and YFSETQ. The CDR3 is made up of 16 amino acids. Complete variable domain (other parts from reference TRBV5-1 and TRBJ2-3): KAGVTQTPRYLIKTRGQQVTLSCSPISGHRSVSWYQQTPGQGLQFLFEYFSETQRNKGNFPGRFSGRQFSNSRSEMNVSTLELGDSALYLCASSLGPLGGTDTQYFGPGTRLTVL.

The V and J genes are TRBV6-1 and TRBJ1-2; 9 bases are shared with TRBD1. The CDR3 covers 15 residues. Germline trimming cut 7 bases from V and 1 base from J; bases unmatched to any gene: 7. Per germline, CDR1 MNHNS and CDR2 SASEGT. This CDR3 is CASTPGTGLNYGYTF. The CDR3 DNA sequence: TGTGCCAGCACTCCAGGGACAGGGCTTAACTATGGCTACACCTTC.

This chain links TRBV24-1 with TRBJ2-7; D is unclear. Germline values: CDR1 KGHDR, CDR2 SFDVKD. This CDR3 has 13 amino acids. The V and J ends lost 4 bases and 12 bases respectively, with 18 bases between them. The CDR3 here is CATSEELSSLRYF. The CDR3 DNA reads TGTGCCACCAGTGAGGAGCTGTCATCCTTGCGGTACTTC.

This clonotype has a single count. The chain combines TRBV28 with TRBJ1-1; D unclear. V shed 3 bases and J shed 4 bases, with 6 bases lying between them. Germline-derived CDR1 and CDR2 are MDHEN and SYDVKM. The CDR3 covers 12 residues. The chain's CDR3 is CASSLPTTEAFF. CDR3 nucleotide sequence: TGTGCCAGCAGTTTGCCGACCACTGAAGCTTTCTTT. The complete variable domain, with remaining parts taken from reference TRBV28 and TRBJ1-1, reads DVKVTQSSRYLVKRTGEKVFLECVQDMDHENMFWYRQDPGLGLRLIYFSYDVKMKEKGDIPEGYSVSREKKERFSLILESASTNQTSMYLCASSLPTTEAFFGQGTRLTVV.

This rearrangement joins TRBV10-1 to TRBJ1-3; D gene uncertain. Trimming shortened V by 6 bases and J by 0 bases, and 9 bases separated the two germline ends. The CDR3 is 14 amino acids. Germline CDR1 WNHNN, CDR2 SYGVQD (reference sequence). In DNA, the CDR3 is TGCGCCAGCAGCAGACACCCCTCTGGAAACACCATATATTTT. It is translated as CASSRHPSGNTIYF.

The rearrangement links TRBV29-1 to TRBJ2-5, with 7 positions matching TRBD1. Germline assignment: CDR1 SQVTM and CDR2 ANQGSEA. This CDR3 is 12 amino acids long. J lost 2 bases, V lost 7 bases, and 4 bases had no gene match. This CDR3 reads CSASRGQETQYF. CDR3 bases: TGCAGCGCGAGCAGGGGGCAAGAGACCCAGTACTTC.

The J gene is TRBJ2-7, the V gene TRBV21-1; whether TRBD1, the table's D call, matches the DNA was not checked. TRBV21-1 is designated a pseudogene. CDR3 length: 17 amino acids. The CDR3 DNA sequence: TGTGCCAGCAGCAAGTATCACCCCGCCGGGACAGGGGAGGAGCAGTACTTC. This codes for CASSKYHPAGTGEEQYF.

The chain combines TRBV2 with TRBJ1-2; TRBD1 might be the D (5 bases). The CDR3 is 16 amino acids. Per germline, CDR1 SNHLY and CDR2 FYNNEI. Deletions cut 0 bases from V and 0 bases from J, with 11 bases between. Here the CDR3 reads CASSEAGEGPNYGYTF. CDR3 DNA sequence: TGTGCCAGCAGTGAAGCGGGGGAGGGCCCTAACTATGGCTACACCTTC. The full variable domain, its missing parts supplied by reference TRBV2 and TRBJ1-2, is EPEVTQTPSHQVTQMGQEVILRCVPISNHLYFYWYRQILGQKVEFLVSFYNNEISEKSEIFDDQFSVERPDGSNFTLKIRSTKLEDSAMYFCASSEAGEGPNYGYTFGSGTRLTVV.

This sequence joins TRBV10-3 and TRBJ1-5; 9 positions match TRBD1. CDR3 length equals 15 residues. Germline assignment: CDR1 ENHRY and CDR2 SYGVKD. V shed 5 bases, J shed 6 bases, and the junction held 8 bases outside the gene matches. DNA of the CDR3: TGTGCCATCAGTAGCGGGACAGGGCTTTTTCAGCCCCAGCATTTT. It yields the protein CAISSGTGLFQPQHF.

The CDR3 region has the DNA TGTGCCAGTAGTACGACCGGGGGGAACACTGAAGCTTTCTTT. Its protein is CASSTTGGNTEAFF. The chain employs TRBV19 and TRBJ1-1, with TRBD1 as a possible D gene (5 bases). The CDR3 consists of 14 residues. Germline CDR1 LNHDA, CDR2 SQIVND (reference sequence). V was shortened by 4 bases and J by 1 base, with 10 bases between the two germline ends.

This clonotype was detected only a few times. The CDR3 bases are TGCAGTGCTAGATCGGGGGCGGTGGAAGCTTTCTTT. Translation gives CSARSGAVEAFF. This chain uses TRBV20-1 with TRBJ1-1; D perhaps matches TRBD1 (6 bases). V was trimmed by 2 bases and J by 8 bases, leaving 12 bases between them. Germline V gives CDR1 DFQATT, CDR2 SNEGSKA (reference sequence). This CDR3 spans 12 amino acids.

This chain joins TRBV27 and TRBJ2-3; D is unclear. Trimming shortened V by 4 bases and J by 0 bases, and 8 bases separated the two germline ends. The CDR3 covers 14 residues. The germline V gene encodes CDR1 MNHEY and CDR2 SMNVEV (reference sequence). CDR3 sequence reads: CASSYGSSTDTQYF. The DNA for the CDR3 is TGTGCCAGCAGTTACGGATCTAGCACAGATACGCAGTATTTT.

This clonotype was seen once. The V call is TRBV20-1, the J call TRBJ2-5; D call uncertain. Trimming removed 1 base from V and 1 base from J, with 7 bases in between. CDR3 length: 13 amino acids. Germline assignment: CDR1 DFQATT and CDR2 SNEGSKA (reference sequence). The CDR3 region has the DNA TGCAGTGCTAGAGTCACAAGCCAAGAGACCCAGTACTTC. Translation gives CSARVTSQETQYF.

CDR3 sequence (DNA): TGCAGTGCCCCCCGGACAGGAAGCGTTAATTCACCCCTCCACTTT. Residues: CSAPRTGSVNSPLHF. This sequence joins TRBV20-1 and TRBJ1-6, with 7 bases that match TRBD1. In germline, CDR1 is DFQATT, CDR2 SNEGSKA (reference sequence). The CDR3 covers 15 residues. Trimming took 6 bases from V and 6 from J; bases not matched to a gene: 11.

In its sample, this clonotype was seen once. This chain links TRBV6-1 with TRBJ1-1, with unresolved D. Germline values: CDR1 MNHNS, CDR2 SASEGT. The CDR3 length is 14 residues. Trimming took off 6 bases at V and 0 bases at J, with 11 bases between the two ends. The CDR3 loop is CASRWMQMNTEAFF. The CDR3 DNA reads TGTGCCAGCAGGTGGATGCAGATGAACACTGAAGCTTTCTTT.

V is TRBV7-7 and J is TRBJ2-5, with TRBD2 matching 13 bases. V was clipped by 4 bases and J by 2 bases; unmatched bases: 7. This CDR3 contains 17 residues. Germline V CDR1 and CDR2: SSHAT, FNYEAQ (reference sequence). DNA of the CDR3: TGTGCCAGCAGCTCCGGACTAGCGGGAGTGGCACAAGAGACCCAGTACTTC. Its protein is CASSSGLAGVAQETQYF.

By share of the sample, this clonotype is medium-sized. The chain has TRBV5-4 and TRBJ1-2; D not certain. Looked up from germline, CDR1 is SGHNT and CDR2 is YYREEE (reference sequence). The CDR3 consists of 14 residues. V gave up 3 bases and J gave up 2 bases, with 11 bases separating them. The CDR3 here is CASSSTTLNYGYTF. The DNA for the CDR3 is TGTGCCAGCAGCTCTACAACTCTAAACTATGGCTACACCTTC.

The gene calls are TRBV27 and TRBJ2-1, with D possibly being TRBD2 (6 bases). Germline V lookup: CDR1 MNHEY, CDR2 SMNVEV (reference sequence). Trimming took off 8 bases at V and 1 base at J, with 15 bases between the two ends. The CDR3 has 15 amino acids. The CDR3 sequence: CASGAGGWSYNEQFF. The CDR3 DNA reads as TGTGCCAGCGGCGCTGGGGGGTGGTCCTACAATGAGCAGTTCTTC.

The chain employs TRBV7-3 and TRBJ1-1, with a weak D call TRBD1 (5 bases). Germline V lookup: CDR1 SGHTA, CDR2 FQGTGA. V was shortened by 3 bases and J by 5 bases, with 13 bases between the two germline ends. This CDR3 contains 14 residues. As DNA, the CDR3 is TGTGCCAGCAGCTTTACGGGACTCCAGACTGAAGCTTTCTTT. Amino acids: CASSFTGLQTEAFF.

V is TRBV28 and J is TRBJ1-5, with D hard to call. There are 12 residues in the CDR3. Germline CDR1 reads MDHEN; CDR2 reads SYDVKM. V lost 3 bases and J 7 bases, leaving 7 bases between the germline ends. The CDR3 DNA sequence: TGTGCCAGCAGTTTTGGTTTCCAGCCCCAGCATTTT. This gives the protein CASSFGFQPQHF. The whole variable domain, remainder taken from reference TRBV28 and TRBJ1-5, is DVKVTQSSRYLVKRTGEKVFLECVQDMDHENMFWYRQDPGLGLRLIYFSYDVKMKEKGDIPEGYSVSREKKERFSLILESASTNQTSMYLCASSFGFQPQHFGDGTRLSIL.